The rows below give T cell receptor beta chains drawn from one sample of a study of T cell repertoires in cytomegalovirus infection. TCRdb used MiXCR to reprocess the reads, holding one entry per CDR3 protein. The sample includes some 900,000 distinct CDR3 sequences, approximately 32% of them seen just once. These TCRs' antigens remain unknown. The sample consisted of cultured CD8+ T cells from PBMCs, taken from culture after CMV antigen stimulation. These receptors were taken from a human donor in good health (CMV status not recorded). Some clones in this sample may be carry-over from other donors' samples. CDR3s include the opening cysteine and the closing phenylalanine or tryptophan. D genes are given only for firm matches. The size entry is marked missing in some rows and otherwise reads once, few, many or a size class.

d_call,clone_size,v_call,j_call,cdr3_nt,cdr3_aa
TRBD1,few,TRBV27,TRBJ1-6,TGTGCCAGCAGTCTCCTGGGGACAGGTTATAATAATTCACCCCTCCACTTT,CASSLLGTGYNNSPLHF
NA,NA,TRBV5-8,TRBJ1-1,TGTACCAGCAGCTTTAATGCGATAACTGAAGCTTTCTTT,CTSSFNAITEAFF
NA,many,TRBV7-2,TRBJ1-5,TGTTTCACGCGGCCTACTGGGGGAGATAGCAATCAGCCCCAGCATTTT,CFTRPTGGDSNQPQHF
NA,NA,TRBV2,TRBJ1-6,TGTGCCAGCAGTGGATTGGGCAGGGTGAATTCACCCCTCCACTTT,CASSGLGRVNSPLHF
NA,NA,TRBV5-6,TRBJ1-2,TGTGCCAGCACCCCAAGGGGCGGATTCTACGGCTACACCTTC,CASTPRGGFYGYTF
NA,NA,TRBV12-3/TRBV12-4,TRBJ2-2,TGTGCCAGCAGAGCCGAGGACAAACCCACCGGGGAGCTGTTTTTT,CASRAEDKPTGELFF
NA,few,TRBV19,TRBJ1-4,TGTGCCAGTAGTATAGTTTCCCCGGACTCGCGACTGTTTTTT,CASSIVSPDSRLFF
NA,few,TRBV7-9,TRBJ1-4,TGTGCCAGCAGCTCGGACCGGCACGAAAAACTGTTTTTT,CASSSDRHEKLFF
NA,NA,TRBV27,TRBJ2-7,TGTGCCAGCAGTTTAGGATTTGAGTCCTACGAGCAGTACTTC,CASSLGFESYEQYF
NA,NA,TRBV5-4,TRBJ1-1,TGTGCCAGCAGCGTGGACGGGGCTATTAGGGTGAACACTGAAGCTTTCTTT,CASSVDGAIRVNTEAFF
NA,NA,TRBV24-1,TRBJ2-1,TGTGCCACCAGTGATTTGCCGGGGGTTGGGCACAATGAGCAGTTCTTC,CATSDLPGVGHNEQFF
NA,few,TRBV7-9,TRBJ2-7,TGTGCCAGCAGCTTAGGGGTTCGCGACGAGCAGTACTTC,CASSLGVRDEQYF
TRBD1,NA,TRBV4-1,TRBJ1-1,TGCGCCAGCAGCCAAGGATGGGGACAGAAGGAAGCTTTCTTT,CASSQGWGQKEAFF
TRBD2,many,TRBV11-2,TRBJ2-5,TGTGCCAGCAGCTTAAGCGGGGGGGCCCGTGAGACCCAGTACTTC,CASSLSGGARETQYF
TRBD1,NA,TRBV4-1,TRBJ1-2,TGCGCCAGCAGCCAAAGAGGAGCGGGACAGGACTCTAACTATGGCTACACCTTC,CASSQRGAGQDSNYGYTF
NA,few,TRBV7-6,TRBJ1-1,TGTGCCAGCAGCTTAACTAGGGGGGACACTGAAGCTTTCTTT,CASSLTRGDTEAFF
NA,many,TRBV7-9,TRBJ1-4,TGTGCCAGCAGCTCCCGGTCCCGGGACAATGCAACTAATGAAAAACTGTTTTTT,CASSSRSRDNATNEKLFF
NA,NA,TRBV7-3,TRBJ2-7,TGTGCCAGCAGCTTATATCCAGTAGTCACCTACGAGCAGTACTTC,CASSLYPVVTYEQYF
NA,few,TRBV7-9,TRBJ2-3,TGTGCCAGCAGCCCCCCTGCAGGGGCAGATACGCAGTATTTT,CASSPPAGADTQYF
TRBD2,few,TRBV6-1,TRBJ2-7,TGTGCCAGCAGTGAACTAGCGGGGTTCTACGAGCAGTACTTC,CASSELAGFYEQYF
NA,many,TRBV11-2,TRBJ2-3,TGTGCCAGCAGCCAGGCATCTAGCTTTAGCACAGATACGCAGTATTTT,CASSQASSFSTDTQYF
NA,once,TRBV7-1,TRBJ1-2,TGTGCCAGCAGCCCTTCGGGAGCTAACTATGGCTACACCTTC,CASSPSGANYGYTF
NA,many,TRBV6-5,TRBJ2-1,TGTGCCAGCAGTTACTCCAGAGGGCCCTACAATGAGCAGTTCTTC,CASSYSRGPYNEQFF
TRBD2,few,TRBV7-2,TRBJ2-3,TGTGCCAGCAGCCGCTTCGGGGGGGTGACAGATACGCAGTATTTT,CASSRFGGVTDTQYF
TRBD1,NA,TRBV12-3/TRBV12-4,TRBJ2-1,TGTGCCAGCAGTCCCAGGGGGAGACACAATGAGCAGTTCTTC,CASSPRGRHNEQFF
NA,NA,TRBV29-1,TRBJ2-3,TGCAGCGTGGGGACTGTGCTAGAGGTACTTGGTACGCAGTATTTT,CSVGTVLEVLGTQYF
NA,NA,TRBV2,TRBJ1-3,TGTGCCAGCACGGGGCCGGAGCGGAGCCTCCTTGGAAACACCATATATTTT,CASTGPERSLLGNTIYF
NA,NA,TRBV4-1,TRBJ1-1,TGCGCCAGCAGCCTAACGGTCCTCATGAACACTGAAGCTTTCTTT,CASSLTVLMNTEAFF
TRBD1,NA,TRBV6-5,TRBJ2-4,TGTGCCAGCAGTCTCTACAGGGGCCAGGGAAACATTCAGTACTTC,CASSLYRGQGNIQYF